What follows is one TCR beta chain and its context. The antigen is unknown. Clones were read by immunoSEQ multiplex PCR, and TCRdb kept only the in-frame ones, dropping some. The sample records some 60,000 clones, about 89% being singletons. The entry originates in a study of OX40 agonist ivuxolimab in advanced cancers. Study-level results: Partly responding patients at 0.1-3.0 mg/kg showed some of the smallest clonal expansion.

The clonotype was recovered from an adult with an advanced solid tumor such as melanoma, head and neck, liver or kidney cancer. Sequencing used CD4+ or CD8+ T cells sorted from blood, obtained in a trial of the OX40 agonist ivuxolimab.

CDR3 bases: TGTGCCAGTAGTATAGTTGGGAGTAATGAAAAACTGTTTTTT. Translated: CASSIVGSNEKLFF. The chain joins TRBV19 to TRBJ1-4; D is uncertain. Trimming shortened V by 1 base and J by 4 bases, and 7 bases separated the two germline ends. This CDR3 comprises 14 residues. CDR1 and CDR2 from the germline V gene are LNHDA and SQIVND (reference sequence).